This TCR beta chain appears in the sequencing data of a study of T-cell reconstitution after alpha-beta-depleted transplantation in children. Overall study findings and caveats: Surviving recipient T cells and thymic progenitors produced the high day-60 TCRbeta diversity seen in some patients. T cells produced anew were the main source of T-cell counts and diversity one year after transplant. After transplant, at about two months, alpha-beta T cells were reportedly derived from several hundred expanded graft clones.

In this sample, this clonotype turned up many times. Its antigen is unknown. Between the trimmed V and J ends, which lost 5 bases and 4 bases, there was a span of 17 bases. The CDR3 is 15 residues long. During its preparation, the TCRbeta library received unique molecular identifiers. One entry per CDR3 protein, called by TCRdb with MiXCR from the PCR reads. This table has 250,000 to 300,000 distinct CDR3 sequences, just over 7.5% appearing once. This TCR came from a female patient aged 2-10 years who had a stem cell transplant for Fanconi anemia, so the T cells may come from the graft donor. The starting material was peripheral blood, obtained 360 days after TCRalphabeta/CD19-depleted stem cell transplant. The chain carries TRBV12-3 or TRBV12-4 and TRBJ1-2; D call uncertain. The CDR3 DNA is TGTGCCAGCAGTACTGACCCCGGCCCGATCTATGGCTACACCTTC. The encoded protein is CASSTDPGPIYGYTF.